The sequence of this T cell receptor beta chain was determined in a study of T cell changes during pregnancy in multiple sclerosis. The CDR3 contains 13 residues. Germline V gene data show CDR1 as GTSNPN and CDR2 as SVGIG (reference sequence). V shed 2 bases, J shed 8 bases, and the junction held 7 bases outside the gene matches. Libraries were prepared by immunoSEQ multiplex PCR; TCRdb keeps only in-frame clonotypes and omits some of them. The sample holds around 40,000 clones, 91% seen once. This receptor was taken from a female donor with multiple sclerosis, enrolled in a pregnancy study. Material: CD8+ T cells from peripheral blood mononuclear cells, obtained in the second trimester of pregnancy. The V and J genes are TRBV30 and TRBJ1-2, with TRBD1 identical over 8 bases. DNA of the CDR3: TGTGCCTGGAGTTCAGGGGGCGCCGACGGCTACACCTTC. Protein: CAWSSGGADGYTF.